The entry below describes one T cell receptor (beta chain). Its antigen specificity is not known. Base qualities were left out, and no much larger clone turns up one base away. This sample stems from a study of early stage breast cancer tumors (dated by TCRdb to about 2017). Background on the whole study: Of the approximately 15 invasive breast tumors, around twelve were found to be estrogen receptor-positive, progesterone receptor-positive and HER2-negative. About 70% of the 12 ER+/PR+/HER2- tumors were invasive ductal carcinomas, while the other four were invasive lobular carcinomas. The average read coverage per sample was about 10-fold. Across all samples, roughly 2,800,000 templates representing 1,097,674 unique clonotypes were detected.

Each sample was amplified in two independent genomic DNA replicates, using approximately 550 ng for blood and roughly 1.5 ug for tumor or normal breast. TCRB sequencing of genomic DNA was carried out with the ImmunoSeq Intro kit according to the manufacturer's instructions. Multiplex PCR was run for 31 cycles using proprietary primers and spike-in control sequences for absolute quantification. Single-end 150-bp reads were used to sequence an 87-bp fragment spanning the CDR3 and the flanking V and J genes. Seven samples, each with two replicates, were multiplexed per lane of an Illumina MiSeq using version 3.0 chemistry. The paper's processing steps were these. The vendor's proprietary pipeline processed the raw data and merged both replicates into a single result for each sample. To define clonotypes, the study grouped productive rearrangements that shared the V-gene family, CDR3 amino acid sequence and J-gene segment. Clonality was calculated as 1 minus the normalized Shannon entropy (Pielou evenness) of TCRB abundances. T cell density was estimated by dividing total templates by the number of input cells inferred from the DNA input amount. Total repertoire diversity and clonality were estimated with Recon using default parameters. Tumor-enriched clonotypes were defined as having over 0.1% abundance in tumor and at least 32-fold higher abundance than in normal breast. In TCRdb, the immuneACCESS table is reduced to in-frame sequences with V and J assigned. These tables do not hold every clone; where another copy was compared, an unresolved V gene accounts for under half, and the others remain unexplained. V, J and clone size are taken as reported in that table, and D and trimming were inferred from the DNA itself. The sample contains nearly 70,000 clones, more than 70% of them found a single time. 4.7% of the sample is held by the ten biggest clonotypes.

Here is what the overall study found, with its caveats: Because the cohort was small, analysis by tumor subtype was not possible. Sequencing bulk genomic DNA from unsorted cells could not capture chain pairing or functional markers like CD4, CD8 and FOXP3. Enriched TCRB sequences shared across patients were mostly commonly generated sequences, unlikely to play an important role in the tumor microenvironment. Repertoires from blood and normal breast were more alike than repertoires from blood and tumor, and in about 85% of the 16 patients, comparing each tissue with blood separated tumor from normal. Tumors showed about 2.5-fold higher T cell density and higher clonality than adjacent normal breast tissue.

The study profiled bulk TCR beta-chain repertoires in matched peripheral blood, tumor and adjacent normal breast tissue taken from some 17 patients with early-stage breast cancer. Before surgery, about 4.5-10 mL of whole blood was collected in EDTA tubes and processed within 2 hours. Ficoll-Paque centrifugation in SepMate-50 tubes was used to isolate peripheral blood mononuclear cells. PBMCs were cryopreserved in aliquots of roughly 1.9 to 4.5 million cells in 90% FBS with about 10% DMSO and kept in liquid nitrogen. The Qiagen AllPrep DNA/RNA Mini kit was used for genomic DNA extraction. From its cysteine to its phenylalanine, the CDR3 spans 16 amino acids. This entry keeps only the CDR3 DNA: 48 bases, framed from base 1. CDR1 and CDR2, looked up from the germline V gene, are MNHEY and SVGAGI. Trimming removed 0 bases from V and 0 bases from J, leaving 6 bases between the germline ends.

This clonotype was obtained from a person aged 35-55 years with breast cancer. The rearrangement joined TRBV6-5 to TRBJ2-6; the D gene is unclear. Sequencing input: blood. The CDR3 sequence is CASSYSIGSGANVLTF. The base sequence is TGTGCCAGCAGTTACTCGATCGGCTCTGGGGCCAACGTCCTGACTTTC.